This T cell receptor beta chain was identified in a study of T cell responses to AZD1222 COVID-19 vaccine. This clone was detected once. The antigen remains undetermined. Profiling relied on immunoSEQ multiplex PCR, and the TCRdb table lists in-frame clones only, not all of them. The sample has 100,000 to 150,000 clones, over 70% seen once. V dropped 7 bases and J dropped 3; count of bases not matched to a gene: 5. CDR1 is MDHEN and CDR2 is SYDVKM in the germline V gene. The CDR3 spans 14 residues. Study-level findings and limits: Donors, mostly white British, included more females; clonal diversity was possibly underestimated. Only a handful of AZD1222 recipients were seropositive at baseline. Unmutated variant regions reportedly attract nearly half of all spike-specific TCRs. There were repertoire samples only from the period after the peak T cell response.

This receptor was obtained from an adult in good health. The chain combines TRBV28 with TRBJ2-1; 8 bases line up with TRBD1. Sample: peripheral blood, taken on day 0 of AZD1222 vaccination. Here the CDR3 reads CASKTGAYYNEQFF. CDR3 nucleotide sequence: TGTGCCAGCAAGACAGGGGCTTACTACAATGAGCAGTTCTTC.